Shown below are 3 T cell receptor beta chains from a single sample sequenced in a study of cytomegalovirus exposure and HLA in healthy donors. The PCR had 60 Vbeta and 13 Jbeta primers. Sequencing was performed with immunoSEQ multiplex PCR; in TCRdb, only in-frame clones are kept and a portion is missing. The table has around 200,000 clones, 75% seen once. Sequenced input: PBMCs. These receptors were collected from a male donor in good health and CMV-seronegative.

The rearrangement links TRBV6-5 to TRBJ1-2; D call uncertain. Per the germline V gene, CDR1 is MNHEY and CDR2 is SVGAGI. This CDR3 is 14 amino acids long. The V gene lost 2 bases and the J gene lost 2 bases, with 9 bases spanning the gap. CDR3 amino acids: CASSYGQTNYGYTF. The CDR3, as DNA: TGTGCCAGCAGTTACGGGCAGACCAACTATGGCTACACCTTC.

This chain connects TRBV18 to TRBJ2-2; D may be TRBD2 (5 bases). The V end was cut by 3 bases, the J end by 1 base, with 9 bases between. Germline V gene data show CDR1 as KGHSH and CDR2 as LQKENI. The CDR3 loop spans 15 amino acids. CDR3 loop: CASSPRTQNTGELFF. The CDR3 bases are TGTGCCAGCTCACCCCGGACTCAGAACACCGGGGAGCTGTTTTTT.

This sequence joins TRBV6-1 and TRBJ2-7, with 8 nucleotides matching TRBD1. With V trimmed by 3 bases and J by 3 bases, 4 bases remained unmatched. In germline, CDR1 is MNHNS, CDR2 SASEGT. The CDR3 length is 14 residues. CDR3 DNA sequence: TGTGCCAGCAGTGAGGACAGGGAGCTCTACGAGCAGTACTTC. Amino acids: CASSEDRELYEQYF.